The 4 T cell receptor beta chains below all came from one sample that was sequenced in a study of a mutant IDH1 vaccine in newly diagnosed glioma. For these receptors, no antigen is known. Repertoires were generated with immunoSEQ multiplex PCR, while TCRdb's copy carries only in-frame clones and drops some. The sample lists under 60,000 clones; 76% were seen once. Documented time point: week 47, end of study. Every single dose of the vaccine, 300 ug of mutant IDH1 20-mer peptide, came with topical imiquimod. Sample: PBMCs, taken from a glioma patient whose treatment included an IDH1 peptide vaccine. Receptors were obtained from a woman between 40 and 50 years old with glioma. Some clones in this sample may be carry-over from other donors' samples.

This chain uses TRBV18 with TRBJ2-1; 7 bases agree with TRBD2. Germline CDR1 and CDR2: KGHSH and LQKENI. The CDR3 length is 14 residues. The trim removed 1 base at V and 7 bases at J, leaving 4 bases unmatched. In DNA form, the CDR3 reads TGTGCCAGCTCACCACAAACGGGGGGTAATGAGCAGTTCTTC. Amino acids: CASSPQTGGNEQFF. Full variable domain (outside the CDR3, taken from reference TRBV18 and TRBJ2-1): NAGVMQNPRHLVRRRGQEARLRCSPMKGHSHVYWYRQLPEEGLKFMVYLQKENIIDESGMPKERFSAEFPKEGPSILRIQQVVRGDSAAYFCASSPQTGGNEQFFGPGTRLTVL.

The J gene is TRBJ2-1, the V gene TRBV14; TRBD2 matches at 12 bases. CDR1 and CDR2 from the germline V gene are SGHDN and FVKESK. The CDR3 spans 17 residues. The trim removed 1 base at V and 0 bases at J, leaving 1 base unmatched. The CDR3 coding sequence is TGTGCCAGCAGCCAAGGACTAGCGGGAGACTCCTACAATGAGCAGTTCTTC. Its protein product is CASSQGLAGDSYNEQFF. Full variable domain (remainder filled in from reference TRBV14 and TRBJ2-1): EAGVTQFPSHSVIEKGQTVTLRCDPISGHDNLYWYRRVMGKEIKFLLHFVKESKQDESGMPNNRFLAERTGGTYSTLKVQPAELEDSGVYFCASSQGLAGDSYNEQFFGPGTRLTVL.

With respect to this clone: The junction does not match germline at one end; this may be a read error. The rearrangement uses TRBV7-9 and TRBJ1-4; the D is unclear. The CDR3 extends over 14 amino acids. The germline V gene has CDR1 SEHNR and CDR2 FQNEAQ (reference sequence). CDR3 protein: CASSLATGNEKLFF. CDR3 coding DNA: TGTGCCAGCAGCCTAGCGACGGGGAATGAAAAACTGTTTTTT. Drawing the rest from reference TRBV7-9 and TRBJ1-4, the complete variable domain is DTGVSQNPRHKITKRGQNVTFRCDPISEHNRLYWYRQTLGQGPEFLTYFQNEAQLEKSRLLSDRFSAERPKGSFSTLEIQRTEQGDSAMYLCASSLATGNEKLFFGSGTQLSVL.

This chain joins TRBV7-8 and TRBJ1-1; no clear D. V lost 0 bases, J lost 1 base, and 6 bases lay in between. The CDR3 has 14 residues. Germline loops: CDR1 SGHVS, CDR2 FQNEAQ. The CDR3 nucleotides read TGTGCCAGCAGCTTAGCGCGGTCGAACACTGAAGCTTTCTTT. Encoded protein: CASSLARSNTEAFF. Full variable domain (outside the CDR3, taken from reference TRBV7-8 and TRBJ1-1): GAGVSQSPRYKVAKRGQDVALRCDPISGHVSLFWYQQALGQGPEFLTYFQNEAQLDKSGLPSDRFFAERPEGSVSTLKIQRTQQEDSAVYLCASSLARSNTEAFFGQGTRLTVV.